This T cell receptor beta chain came from a study of T cell repertoires in cytomegalovirus infection. This clonotype was counted ten times or more. Its cognate antigen is unknown. Between the trimmed V and J ends, which lost 5 bases and 4 bases, there was a span of 15 bases. Germline V CDR1 and CDR2: SGHVS, FQNEAQ. The CDR3 totals 15 residues. TCRdb independently ran MiXCR on the reads; one entry per CDR3 protein. The table shows about 69,000 distinct CDR3 sequences, with more than 25% occurring only once. The J gene is TRBJ1-5, the V gene TRBV7-8; a possible D gene is TRBD1 (5 bases). This clonotype originated in a human donor in good health (CMV status not recorded). Some clones in this sample may be carry-over from other donors' samples. Source: CD8+ T cells from cultured PBMCs, taken from culture after CMV antigen stimulation. In DNA form, the CDR3 reads TGTGCCAGCAGCCCAGGGAGACAGCAAAATCAGCCCCAGCATTTT. It encodes CASSPGRQQNQPQHF.